Below are 15 T cell receptor beta chains sequenced from a single sample in a study of neurological immune-mediated disorders. TCRdb called the 5' RACE reads again in MiXCR, with one record for every CDR3 protein. The profile shows around 68,000 distinct CDR3 sequences, roughly 3.7% of them singletons. Sample: PBMCs. The receptors stem from a man aged 45-65 years with multiple sclerosis.

This clonotype was recorded many times. The chain employs TRBV7-2 and TRBJ2-3; weak D call: TRBD1 (5 bases). Trimming left V 3 bases short and J 2 bases short, with 12 bases between. CDR1 and CDR2 from the germline V gene are SGHTA and FQGNSA. The CDR3 extends over 15 amino acids. The chain's CDR3 is CASSFSKGDTDTQYF. The DNA of the CDR3 is TGTGCCAGCAGCTTTAGTAAAGGGGACACAGATACGCAGTATTTT. Drawing the rest from reference TRBV7-2 and TRBJ2-3, the complete variable domain is GAGVSQSPSNKVTEKGKDVELRCDPISGHTALYWYRQSLGQGLEFLIYFQGNSAPDKSGLPSDRFSAERTGGSVSTLTIQRTQQEDSAVYLCASSFSKGDTDTQYFGPGTRLTVL.

This clonotype was counted at least ten times. The junction and the germline gene differ at one end; a read error may be behind it. The chain has TRBV5-6 and TRBJ1-1, with D hard to call. The CDR3 consists of 15 residues. The germline V gene has CDR1 SGHDT and CDR2 YYEEEE. In DNA, the CDR3 is TGTGCCAGCAGGTTGGCTCCAAGGACGAACACTGAAGCTTTCTTT. Its protein product is CASRLAPRTNTEAFF.

This clonotype was observed many times. V is TRBV20-1 and J is TRBJ2-7, with TRBD2 as a possible D gene (5 bases). The germline V and J ends were trimmed by 3 bases and 4 bases, with 13 bases remaining between them. Germline values: CDR1 DFQATT, CDR2 SNEGSKA (reference sequence). The CDR3 has 13 residues. CDR3 region: CSASDRDSYEQYF. The CDR3 nucleotides read TGCAGTGCTAGCGATCGGGATTCTTACGAGCAGTACTTC.

This clonotype was recorded many times. This sequence joins TRBV5-1 and TRBJ1-3; D remains unclear. There are 14 residues in the CDR3. Germline CDR1 and CDR2: SGHRS and YFSETQ. Trimming pared 0 bases from V and 2 bases from J, leaving 6 bases between. The CDR3 nucleotides are TGCGCCAGCAGCTTGGAATGGGCTGGAAACACCATATATTTT. Its translation: CASSLEWAGNTIYF.

This clonotype was recorded many times. The genes are TRBV3-1 and TRBJ1-2; D not certain. CDR1 is LGHDT, CDR2 YNNKEL, per germline (reference sequence). The CDR3 has 12 residues. The V gene lost 5 bases and the J gene lost 2 bases, with 6 bases spanning the gap. The DNA for the CDR3 is TGTGCCAGCAGCTCGTTCAACTATGGCTACACCTTC. As protein: CASSSFNYGYTF.

In this sample, this clonotype turned up many times. The chain joins TRBV20-1 to TRBJ1-1; no definite D call. V dropped 5 bases and J dropped 2 bases, with 3 bases sitting between them. The CDR3 covers 10 residues. Per the germline V gene, CDR1 is DFQATT and CDR2 is SNEGSKA (reference sequence). The CDR3 sequence: CSALNTEAFF. The DNA of the CDR3 is TGCAGTGCTCTTAACACTGAAGCTTTCTTT.

This clonotype has only a few counts. A much larger clone lies a single base off, so this may be a read error. This sequence joins TRBV29-1 and TRBJ2-1, with D possibly being TRBD1 or TRBD2 (5 bases each). Trimming pared 5 bases from V and 7 bases from J, leaving 12 bases between. The CDR3 has 12 residues. Germline V gene data show CDR1 as SQVTM and CDR2 as ANQGSEA. The CDR3 region is CSVKGTGNEQFF. The CDR3 DNA reads as TGCAGCGTTAAGGGGACCGGGAATGAGCAGTTCTTC.

This clonotype appeared many times. V usage is TRBV20-1 and J usage is TRBJ2-1; TRBD2 matches 10 bases. The germline CDR1 and CDR2 sequences are DFQATT and SNEGSKA (reference sequence). J lost 1 base, V lost 0 bases, and 3 bases had no gene match. The CDR3 has 16 residues. The CDR3 spells CSARDASGGSYNEQFF. The CDR3 region has the DNA TGCAGTGCTAGAGATGCTAGCGGGGGATCCTACAATGAGCAGTTCTTC.

This clonotype occurred many times. V is TRBV10-3 and J is TRBJ2-5; D ambiguous. V lost 8 bases and J 5 bases, leaving 18 bases between the germline ends. This CDR3 has 14 amino acids. Germline V gene data show CDR1 as ENHRY and CDR2 as SYGVKD. The CDR3 DNA reads as TGTGCCATCGCGGATTTATGGCCCGGGGAGACCCAGTACTTC. Translation gives CAIADLWPGETQYF.

This clonotype has a count of ten or more. The rearrangement joins TRBV5-5 to TRBJ2-1, with D possibly called TRBD1 or TRBD2 (5 bases each). CDR1 is SGHKS, CDR2 YYEKEE, per germline (reference sequence). This CDR3 is 13 amino acids long. Trimming shortened V by 4 bases and J by 7 bases, and 12 bases separated the two germline ends. The CDR3 DNA reads TGTGCCAGCAGCCCCGGGACGGAAAATGAGCAGTTCTTC. Protein: CASSPGTENEQFF.

This clonotype came up a few times. The rearrangement links TRBV6-2 or TRBV6-3 to TRBJ2-6, with unresolved D. Trimming left V 3 bases short and J 0 bases short, with 6 bases between. Germline V gene data show CDR1 as MNHEY and CDR2 as SVGEGT. This CDR3 is 15 amino acids long. The CDR3 DNA is TGTGCCAGCAGTTATCGGTTCTCTGGGGCCAACGTCCTGACTTTC. It yields the protein CASSYRFSGANVLTF.

This clonotype appeared many times. The CDR3 loop is CSVAAGGDGYTF. For the CDR3, the DNA is TGCAGCGTTGCAGCAGGGGGCGATGGCTACACCTTC. The gene calls are TRBV29-1 and TRBJ1-2; TRBD1 agrees at 8 bases. Germline CDR1 reads SQVTM; CDR2 reads ANQGSEA. The junction had 4 bases not matched to a gene; V was cut back by 4 bases and J by 6 bases. CDR3 length: 12 residues.

This clonotype occurred many times. The chain couples TRBV10-3 to TRBJ2-2; tentative D call: TRBD1 (6 bases). V was pared by 6 bases and J by 1 base, with 9 bases between. The CDR3 is 14 residues long. Germline V gene sequence: CDR1 ENHRY, CDR2 SYGVKD. CDR3 coding DNA: TGTGCCATCAGCCACAGGGAGAACACCGGGGAGCTGTTTTTT. It encodes CAISHRENTGELFF.

This clonotype was seen at least ten times. This chain connects TRBV7-8 to TRBJ2-7; D tentatively fits TRBD1 or TRBD2 (6 bases each). With 5 bases removed from V and 0 bases from J, the gap between germline ends came to 14 bases. Germline CDR1 is SGHVS and CDR2 is FQNEAQ. The CDR3 runs to 15 residues. The CDR3 region is CASSAGTGSSYEQYF. The CDR3 bases are TGTGCCAGCAGCGCGGGAACAGGGAGCTCCTACGAGCAGTACTTC.

Notes on this clonotype: A junction end diverges from the germline sequence, so it may reflect a read error. The V and J genes are TRBV3-1 and TRBJ1-6; 8 positions agree with TRBD1. The CDR3 has 14 residues. Germline V gene sequence: CDR1 LGHDT, CDR2 YNNKEL (reference sequence). For the CDR3, the DNA is TGTGCCAGCAGCCGACAGGGGATGAATTCACCCCTCAACTTT. Amino acid sequence: CASSRQGMNSPLNF.